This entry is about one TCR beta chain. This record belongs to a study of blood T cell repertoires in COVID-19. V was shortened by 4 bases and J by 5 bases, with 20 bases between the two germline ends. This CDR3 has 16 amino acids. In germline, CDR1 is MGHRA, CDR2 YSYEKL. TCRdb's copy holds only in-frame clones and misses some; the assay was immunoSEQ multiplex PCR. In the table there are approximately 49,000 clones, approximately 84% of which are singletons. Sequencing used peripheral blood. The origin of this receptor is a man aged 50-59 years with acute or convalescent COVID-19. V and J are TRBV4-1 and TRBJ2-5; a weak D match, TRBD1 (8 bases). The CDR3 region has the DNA TGCGCCAGCAGCCCTCAACCAGGACAGGGAGGGGAGACCCAGTACTTC. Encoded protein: CASSPQPGQGGETQYF.